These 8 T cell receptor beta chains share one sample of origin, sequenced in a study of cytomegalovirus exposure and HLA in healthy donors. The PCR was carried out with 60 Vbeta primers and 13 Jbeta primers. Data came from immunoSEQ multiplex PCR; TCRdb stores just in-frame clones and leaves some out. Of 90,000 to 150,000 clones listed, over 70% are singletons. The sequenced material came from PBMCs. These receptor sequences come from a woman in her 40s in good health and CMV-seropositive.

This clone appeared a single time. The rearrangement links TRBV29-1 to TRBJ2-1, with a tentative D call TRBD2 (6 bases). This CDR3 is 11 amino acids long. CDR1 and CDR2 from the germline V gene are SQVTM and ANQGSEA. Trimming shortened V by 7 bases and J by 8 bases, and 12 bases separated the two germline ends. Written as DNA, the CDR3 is TGCAGCGGGGACTCTGCGGATGAGCAGTTCTTC. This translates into CSGDSADEQFF.

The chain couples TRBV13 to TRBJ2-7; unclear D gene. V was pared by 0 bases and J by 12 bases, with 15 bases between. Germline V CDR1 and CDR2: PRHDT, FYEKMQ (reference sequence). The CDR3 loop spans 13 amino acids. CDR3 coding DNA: TGTGCCAGCAGCTTAGGTCTTGTACCGAAGCGGTACTTC. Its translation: CASSLGLVPKRYF.

The CDR3 reads CASSLEIYQPQHF. As DNA, the CDR3 is TGTGCCAGCAGCTTAGAAATCTATCAGCCCCAGCATTTT. The J gene is TRBJ1-5, the V gene TRBV7-9; D is undetermined. Trimming shortened V by 1 base and J by 5 bases, and 6 bases separated the two germline ends. CDR1 is SEHNR and CDR2 is FQNEAQ in the germline V gene (reference sequence). This CDR3 has 13 residues.

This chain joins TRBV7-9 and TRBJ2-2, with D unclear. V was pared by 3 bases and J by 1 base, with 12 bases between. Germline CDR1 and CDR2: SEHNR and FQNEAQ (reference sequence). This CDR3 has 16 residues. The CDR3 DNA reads TGTGCCAGCAGCTTCCGTGGAGAGCTGAACACCGGGGAGCTGTTTTTT. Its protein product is CASSFRGELNTGELFF.

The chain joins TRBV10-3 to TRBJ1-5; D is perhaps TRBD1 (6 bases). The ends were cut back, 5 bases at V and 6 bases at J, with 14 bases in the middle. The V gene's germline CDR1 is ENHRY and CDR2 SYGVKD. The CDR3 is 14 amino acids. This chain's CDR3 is CAISKQGFGQPQHF. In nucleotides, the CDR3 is TGTGCCATCAGTAAACAGGGATTCGGTCAGCCCCAGCATTTT.

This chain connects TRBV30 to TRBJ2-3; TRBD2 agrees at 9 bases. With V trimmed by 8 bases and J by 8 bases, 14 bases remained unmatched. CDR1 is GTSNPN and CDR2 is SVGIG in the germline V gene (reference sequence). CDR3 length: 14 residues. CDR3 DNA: TGTGCCCATAGAACAGCGGGGGGTGCGGGTACGCAGTATTTT. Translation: CAHRTAGGAGTQYF.

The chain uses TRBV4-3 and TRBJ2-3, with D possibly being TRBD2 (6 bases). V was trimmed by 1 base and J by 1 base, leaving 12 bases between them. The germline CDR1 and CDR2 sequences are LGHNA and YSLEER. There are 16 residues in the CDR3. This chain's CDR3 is CASSQAYWRGTDTQYF. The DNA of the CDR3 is TGCGCCAGCAGCCAAGCGTACTGGAGGGGCACAGATACGCAGTATTTT.

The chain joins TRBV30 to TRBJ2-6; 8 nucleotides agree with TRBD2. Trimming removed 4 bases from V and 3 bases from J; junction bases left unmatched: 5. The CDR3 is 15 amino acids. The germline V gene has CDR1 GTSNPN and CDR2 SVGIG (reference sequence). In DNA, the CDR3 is TGTGCCTGGACCTTAGCGGGGTATGGGGCCAACGTCCTGACTTTC. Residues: CAWTLAGYGANVLTF. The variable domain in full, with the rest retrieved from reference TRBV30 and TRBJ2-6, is SQTIHQWPATLVQPVGSPLSLECTVEGTSNPNLYWYRQAAGRGLQLLFYSVGIGQISSEVPQNLSASRPQDRQFILSSKKLLLSDSGFYLCAWTLAGYGANVLTFGAGSRLTVL.